This TCR beta chain was observed in a study of cytomegalovirus exposure and HLA in healthy donors (dated by TCRdb to between 2016 and 2019). The study in broad terms: In an earlier analysis of approximately 500 of the donors, under 300 Gb of sequence data and 117 million unique TCR beta sequences from about 180 million T cells were reported. A later analysis re-examined previously published TCR beta repertoires from just over 650 donors and added high-resolution HLA genotyping to investigate patterns of TCR occurrence. Genome-wide SNP genotypes for about 65% of the 666 donors were used in a later genetic analysis, which treated that subset as a discovery cohort. A few DR-DQ haplotypes were treated as single units for association and clustering because of strong linkage in the cohort. The T cell repertoires of 666 subjects were profiled by immunosequencing and related to cytomegalovirus serostatus. High-throughput TCR immunosequencing, statistical association of individual TCRs with disease status, and machine learning were combined to predict cytomegalovirus infection status. A separate validation cohort of roughly 110 different subjects was used in addition to the approximately 700-subject first cohort. All discovery cohort repertoires had been generated on a single sequencing platform. An earlier analysis of a few hundred of the donors applied high-throughput TCR beta sequencing to assess whether each TCR beta V gene segment acted as functional or pseudogenic. Of the roughly 400 genotyped donors, approximately 82% fell in the genetic ancestry cluster associated with self-reported Caucasian donors. The study was designed to test whether signatures of past pathogen exposure could be identified by cataloging public T cell receptors. Both class I and class II loci were covered by HLA typing, at four-digit resolution. Rather than using new phenotypic data, the later analysis identified candidate immune exposures from TCR beta sequences and from how often those sequences occurred across donors. Across some 400 genotyped donors of the cohort, an average of about 220,000 unique TCR beta nucleotide sequences per donor were sequenced, and approximately 17% of those sequences were non-productive. An early release covering roughly 640 HLA-typed donors comprised about 300 gigabases of sequencing data and approximately 80 million unique TCR sequences. The number of donors typed differed by locus, with about 629-630 for A, B, C, DRB1 and DQB1, roughly 520 for DQA1, 600 to 610 for DPA1, and 472 for DPB1. Alongside the repertoire data, information on donor age, sex, ethnicity and CMV serostatus was compiled.

Library preparation employed the immunoSEQ multiplex PCR assay. For the multiplex PCR, a mixture combining 60 forward primers for TCR Vbeta segments and 13 reverse primers for TCR Jbeta segments was used. The CDR3 region of rearranged TCR beta genes was amplified from genomic DNA by a multiplex PCR assay. On the Illumina HiSeq System, the amplified TCR beta libraries were sequenced as 87-base-pair reads. On the authors' methods: In a later analysis, 77 million or so unique TCR beta chains were counted across the roughly 610 repertoires, and some 10 million of these chains were shared by at least two donors. A nearest-neighbor algorithm error-corrected the raw reads and collapsed the reads into unique sequences, merging closely related sequences to remove PCR and sequencing errors. Alignment of CDR3 sequences to IMGT reference sequences was used to assign V, D and J gene segments. Each retained sequence needed at least a six-nucleotide match to both a V gene segment and a J gene segment. A rearrangement counted as productive if the CDR3 had no stop codons and remained in frame with V and J, and every other rearrangement counted as non-productive. CDR3 was defined according to IMGT convention as the region running from the second conserved V-encoded cysteine to the conserved J-encoded phenylalanine. Sequences without an unambiguous match to a single V gene segment were excluded from the earlier analysis of 500 to 700 of the donors. In an earlier analysis of 587 of the donors, V segments were called functional above 56.7% productive rearrangements and were called segregating when the between-donor standard deviation exceeded 5%. To diagnose cytomegalovirus status from the catalog of TCR beta chain sequences, a statistical classification framework was built. In a later analysis, V and J genes were assigned by comparing TCR nucleotide sequences against IMGT/GENE-DB human TR gene sequences. In a later analysis, CDR3 sequences and most-parsimonious VDJ recombination scenarios were assigned using the TCRdist pipeline. In a later analysis, each TCR beta chain was defined by its CDR3 amino acid sequence together with its V-gene family, and reads lacking a unique V-gene family were excluded. To address suspected cross-contamination and a sequencing artifact, a later analysis removed over 500 highly shared, low-generation-probability nucleotide sequences. In a later analysis, a clonal expansion index for each public chain was calculated from normalized within-repertoire ranks of inferred template counts. Generation probabilities in a later analysis came from a VDJ recombination model fitted to out-of-frame rearrangements, and those results were checked against IGoR. In a later analysis, TCR-TCR, TCR-HLA and TCR-CMV co-occurrence was scored with hypergeometric tests, and a repertoire-size bias correction was applied to TCR pairs. False discovery rates were estimated in a later analysis by permuting HLA or CMV assignments 20 times. In a later analysis, co-occurring TCRs were grouped using DBSCAN, with TCRdist sequence similarity added in when clustering inside HLA-allele-positive subsets. For co-occurrence clustering, repertoires with fewer than 30,000 or more than 120,000 public chains were excluded, along with roughly five repertoires with anomalous nucleotide sharing. Not all clones reach the TCRdb copy of this immuneACCESS table, which keeps in-frame sequences only. Checked studies attribute under half of the gap to unresolved V genes and leave the rest unexplained. D and trimming were read from the DNA, whereas the V and J calls and clone size are those reported in that table. The sample table records 150,000 to 180,000 clones; roughly 70% of these occur just once. The top ten clonotypes cover about 2% of the sample.

Points on this clone: This receptor's antigen is unknown. No qualities accompany the bases; no much larger clone lies one base away.

In total, over 600 healthy bone marrow donors made up the cohort. At the time of sampling, every cohort member was nominally healthy, though immune exposures that went unrecorded were likely present. The donor was CMV seronegative and was included in the group of over 300 seronegative cohort members. Every donor gave a peripheral blood sample, and the peripheral blood mononuclear cells from that sample were used for TCR beta sequencing. The Qiagen DNeasy Blood Extraction Kit was used to extract genomic DNA from the blood cell samples. The germline ends are 10 bases apart after V is trimmed by 2 bases and J by 5 bases. CDR1 is given as MNHEY and CDR2 as SMNVEV, both from the germline V gene (reference sequence). From the cysteine up to the phenylalanine, the CDR3 has a length of 15 residues. Of the read, only the CDR3 DNA is kept; its 45 bases are in frame from base 1. Study-level results and caveats: In an earlier analysis of around 600 of the donors, most TCR beta V segments were observed in productive rearrangements about 90% or about 30% of the time, broadly matching IMGT annotations. Most TCR sequences were observed very rarely across donors, whereas some public TCRs were present in many individuals. Linkage disequilibrium might explain the correlated functional status among segregating V segments, but an unknown experimental factor could not be excluded. Because some donors lacked HLA typing at each locus, the association tests relied only on the typed subset. A cluster of highly shared sequence variants was judged likely to represent a technical artifact of the sequencing pipeline. The classifier was reported to diagnose cytomegalovirus status with high specificity and sensitivity in both the original cohort and the validation cohort. A later analysis found that TCR association rates varied across HLA loci, with DRB1 alleles showing the most associated TCRs and HLA-C alleles the fewest. According to a later analysis, most CMV-associated TCR beta chains appeared to be HLA-restricted, and the HLA associations seemed to be driven largely by CMV exposure. A further reported finding was that TCR beta sequences accurately predicted the HLA-A and HLA-B alleles for most subjects in the first cohort. The cohort was sequenced for TCR beta chains only, and without alpha or paired-chain data the features that could be detected were limited. Some IMGT-functional V segments, including TRBV6-2 and TRBV6-3, could not be distinguished by the 87-base-pair reads and were therefore excluded. A later analysis found that HLA-associated TCR beta chains were more clonally expanded and had lower generation probabilities than equally common non-associated chains. A later analysis associated 16,951 TCR beta sequences with specific HLA alleles at a false discovery rate of 0.05. V-gene and J-gene trimming of TCR beta chains was associated with a missense DCLRE1C variant in a later genetic analysis, and the association was replicated in an independent cohort. Presence/absence analyses assumed roughly uniform sequencing depth across donors, an assumption that may not hold. A few of the identified cytomegalovirus-associated TCR beta chains were confirmed in vitro to be specific for cytomegalovirus antigens. According to a later analysis, parvovirus B19, influenza, CMV and Epstein-Barr virus appeared linked to several top co-occurrence clusters. Immune exposure information for the cohort was limited to CMV serostatus. The authors suggested that the approach could potentially be extended to other disease states and immunological phenotypes. Roughly 15 rarely observed V segments, including chromosome 9 orphons, were excluded from the earlier analysis of about 610 of the donors because counts were too low. Compared with the roughly 670-donor mean, donors in an Asian-associated ancestry cluster had fewer N-insertions in productive TCRs, according to a later genetic analysis. A total of 164 TCR beta chains were listed by the study as associated with cytomegalovirus. Strong co-occurrence of HLA alleles, especially DR and DQ, made assigning TCR associations to individual alleles difficult.

The chain is made from TRBV27 and TRBJ1-6; TRBD1 is a weak D gene call, 5 bases matching. Sequenced sample: PBMCs. This TCR was recovered from a man between 25 and 39 years old in good health and CMV-seronegative. At the DNA level, the sequence is TGTGCCAGCAGTTTAGTCGCGGGGGATAATTCACCCCTCCACTTT. It encodes CASSLVAGDNSPLHF.